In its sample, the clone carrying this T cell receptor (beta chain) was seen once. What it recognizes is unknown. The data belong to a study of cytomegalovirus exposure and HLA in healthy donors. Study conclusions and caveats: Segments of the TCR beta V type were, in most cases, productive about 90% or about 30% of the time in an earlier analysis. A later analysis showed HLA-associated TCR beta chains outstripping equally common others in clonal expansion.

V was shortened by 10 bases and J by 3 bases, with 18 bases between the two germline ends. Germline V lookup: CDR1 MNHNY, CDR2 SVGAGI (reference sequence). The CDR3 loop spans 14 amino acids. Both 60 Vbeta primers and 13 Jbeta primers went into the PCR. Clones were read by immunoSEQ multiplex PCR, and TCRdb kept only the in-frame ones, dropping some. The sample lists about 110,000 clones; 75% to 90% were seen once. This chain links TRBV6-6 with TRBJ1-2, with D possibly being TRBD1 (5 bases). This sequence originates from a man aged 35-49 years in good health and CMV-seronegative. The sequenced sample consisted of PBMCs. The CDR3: CAISRGFRDYGYTF. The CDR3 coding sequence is TGTGCCATTTCTCGGGGGTTCCGGGACTATGGCTACACCTTC.